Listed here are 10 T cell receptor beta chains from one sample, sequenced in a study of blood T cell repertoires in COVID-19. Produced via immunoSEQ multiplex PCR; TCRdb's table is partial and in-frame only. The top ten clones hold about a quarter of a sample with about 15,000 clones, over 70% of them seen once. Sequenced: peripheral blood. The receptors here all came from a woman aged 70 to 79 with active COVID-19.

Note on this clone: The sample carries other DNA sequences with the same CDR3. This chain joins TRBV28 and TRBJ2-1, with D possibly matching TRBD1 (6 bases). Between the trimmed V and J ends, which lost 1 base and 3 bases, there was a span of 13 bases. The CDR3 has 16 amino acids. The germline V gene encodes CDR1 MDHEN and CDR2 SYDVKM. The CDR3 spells CASSLYGQGSYNEQFF. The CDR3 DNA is TGTGCCAGCAGTTTATATGGGCAGGGGAGCTACAATGAGCAGTTCTTC. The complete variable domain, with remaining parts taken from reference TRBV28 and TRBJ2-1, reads DVKVTQSSRYLVKRTGEKVFLECVQDMDHENMFWYRQDPGLGLRLIYFSYDVKMKEKGDIPEGYSVSREKKERFSLILESASTNQTSMYLCASSLYGQGSYNEQFFGPGTRLTVL.

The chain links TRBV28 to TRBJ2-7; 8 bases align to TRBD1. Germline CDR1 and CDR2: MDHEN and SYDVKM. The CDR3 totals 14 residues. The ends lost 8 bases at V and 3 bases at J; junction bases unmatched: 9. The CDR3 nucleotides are TGTGCCAGCCTCCCCAGGGGGCGAGGCTACGAGCAGTACTTC. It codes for CASLPRGRGYEQYF.

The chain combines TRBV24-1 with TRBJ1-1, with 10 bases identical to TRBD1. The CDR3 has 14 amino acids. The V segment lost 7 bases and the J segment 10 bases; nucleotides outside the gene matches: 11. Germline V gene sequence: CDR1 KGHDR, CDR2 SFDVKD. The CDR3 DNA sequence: TGTGCCACCAGCAGTCCCGGGACAGGGGTTGGAGCTTTCTTT. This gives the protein CATSSPGTGVGAFF.

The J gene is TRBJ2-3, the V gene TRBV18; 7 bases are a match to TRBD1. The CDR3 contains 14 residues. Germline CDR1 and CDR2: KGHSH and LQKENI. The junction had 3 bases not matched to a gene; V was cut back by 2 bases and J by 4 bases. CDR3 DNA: TGTGCCAGCTCACCATCAGGGGGAGCAGATACGCAGTATTTT. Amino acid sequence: CASSPSGGADTQYF.

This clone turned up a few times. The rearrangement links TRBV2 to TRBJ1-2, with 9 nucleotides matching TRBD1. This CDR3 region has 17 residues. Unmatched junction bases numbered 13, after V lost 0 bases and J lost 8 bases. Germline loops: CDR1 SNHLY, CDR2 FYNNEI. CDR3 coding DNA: TGTGCCAGCAGTGAAGCGGGTTCCCCGACAGGGGGAAGCGGCTACACCTTC. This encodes CASSEAGSPTGGSGYTF.

The CDR3 is CASSYGPGDKNIQYF. Here the CDR3 DNA reads TGTGCCAGCAGTTATGGGCCGGGAGACAAAAACATTCAGTACTTC. V is TRBV6-5 and J is TRBJ2-4, with D possibly TRBD2 on 6 matching bases. V lost 3 bases and J 3 bases, leaving 12 bases between the germline ends. The CDR3 totals 15 residues. CDR1 is MNHEY, CDR2 SVGAGI, per germline.

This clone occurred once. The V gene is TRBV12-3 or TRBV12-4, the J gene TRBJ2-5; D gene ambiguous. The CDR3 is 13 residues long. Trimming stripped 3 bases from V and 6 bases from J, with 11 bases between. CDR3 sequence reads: CASSLIRGKTQYF. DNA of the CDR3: TGTGCCAGCAGTTTGATAAGAGGAAAGACCCAGTACTTC.

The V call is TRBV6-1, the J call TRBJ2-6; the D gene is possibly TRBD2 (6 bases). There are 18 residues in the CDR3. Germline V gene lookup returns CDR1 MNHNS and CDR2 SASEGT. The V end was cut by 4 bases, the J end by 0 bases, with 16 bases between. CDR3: CASSVREDGSSGANVLTF. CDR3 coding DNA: TGTGCCAGCAGTGTCCGGGAAGACGGGAGCTCTGGGGCCAACGTCCTGACTTTC.

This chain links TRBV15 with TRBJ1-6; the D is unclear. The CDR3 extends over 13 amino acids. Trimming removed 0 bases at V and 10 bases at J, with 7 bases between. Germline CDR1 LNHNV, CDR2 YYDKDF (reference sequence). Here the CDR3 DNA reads TGTGCCACCAGCAGAGATTTCGGGTCACCCCTCCACTTT. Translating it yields CATSRDFGSPLHF.

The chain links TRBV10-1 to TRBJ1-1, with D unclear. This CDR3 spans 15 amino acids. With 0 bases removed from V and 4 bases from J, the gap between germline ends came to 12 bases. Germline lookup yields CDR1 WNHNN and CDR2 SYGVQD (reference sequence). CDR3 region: CASSESPNLSTEAFF. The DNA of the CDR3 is TGCGCCAGCAGTGAGTCACCGAACCTGAGCACTGAAGCTTTCTTT.